The 24 T cell receptor beta chains reported below all come from one sample, sequenced in a study of T cell repertoires in cytomegalovirus infection. From the reads, TCRdb called clonotypes with MiXCR, one entry per CDR3 protein. The sample records 650,000 to 900,000 distinct CDR3 sequences, approximately 30% being singletons. No antigens are known for them. The starting material was cultured CD8+ T cells from PBMCs, obtained from culture after CMV antigen stimulation. These receptors all stem from a human donor in good health (CMV status not recorded). Some clones in this sample may be carry-over from other donors' samples.

As for this clonotype: An end of the junction differs from the germline gene, which may be a read error. The chain is built from TRBV6-1 and TRBJ2-7; possible D gene TRBD1, 6 bases. The CDR3 covers 14 residues. Germline V gene data show CDR1 as MNHNS and CDR2 as SASEGT. Written as DNA, the CDR3 is TGTGCCAGCAGCCCGACCGGACAGTCCTACGGGCAGTACTTC. Translated, it gives CASSPTGQSYGQYF.

The genes are TRBV18 and TRBJ1-4, with 8 positions matching TRBD1. Per the germline V gene, CDR1 is KGHSH and CDR2 is LQKENI. The CDR3 loop spans 16 amino acids. V trimming: 0 bases; J trimming: 7 bases; junction bases outside the gene matches: 7. The chain's CDR3 is CASSPPGTGRGEKLFF. The CDR3 nucleotides are TGTGCCAGCTCACCACCCGGGACAGGTCGCGGTGAAAAACTGTTTTTT.

The sample holds a few counts of this clonotype. The V gene is TRBV6-1, the J gene TRBJ1-2, with D perhaps TRBD1 (5 bases). Germline-derived CDR1 and CDR2 are MNHNS and SASEGT. The CDR3 has 15 residues. With 5 bases removed from V and 4 bases from J, the gap between germline ends came to 17 bases. This CDR3 is CASSYQGSVGYGYTF. The CDR3 nucleotides are TGTGCCAGCAGTTATCAGGGTTCGGTGGGCTATGGCTACACCTTC.

This chain links TRBV5-1 with TRBJ1-2; TRBD1 matches at 7 bases. The CDR3 contains 15 residues. The ends lost 4 bases at V and 2 bases at J; junction bases unmatched: 8. Germline values: CDR1 SGHRS, CDR2 YFSETQ. The CDR3 DNA is TGCGCCAGCAGCCAATGGACAGGCGAAAACTATGGCTACACCTTC. Translation: CASSQWTGENYGYTF.

This clonotype has only a few counts. The rearrangement joins TRBV6-2 or TRBV6-3 to TRBJ1-5, with 9 bases aligning to TRBD1. Germline-derived CDR1 and CDR2 are MNHEY and SVGEGT. Trimming at V came to 8 bases and at J to 4 bases, leaving 9 bases not matched to a gene. This CDR3 region has 15 residues. For the CDR3, the DNA is TGTGCCAGCCACACCGGACAGGGGCGAAATCAGCCCCAGCATTTT. Translated, it gives CASHTGQGRNQPQHF.

The sample holds a few counts of this clonotype. The V gene is TRBV6-2 or TRBV6-3, the J gene TRBJ1-5; 7 nucleotides agree with TRBD1. V gave up 2 bases and J gave up 5 bases; unmatched junction bases: 3. Germline CDR1 and CDR2: MNHEY and SVGEGT. The CDR3 totals 14 residues. The CDR3, as DNA: TGTGCCAGCAGTTACCATACAGGGGATCAGCCCCAGCATTTT. Encoded protein: CASSYHTGDQPQHF.

This clonotype was observed a handful of times. V is TRBV6-5 and J is TRBJ1-3, with D unresolved. V lost 0 bases, J lost 1 base, and 10 bases lay in between. Germline assignment: CDR1 MNHEY and CDR2 SVGAGI. The CDR3 is 16 amino acids. The CDR3 DNA is TGTGCCAGCAGTTACTCGCCACCGGGTTCTGGAAACACCATATATTTT. This translates into CASSYSPPGSGNTIYF.

The V and J genes are TRBV27 and TRBJ1-6; D remains ambiguous. This CDR3 is built from 15 residues. The germline V and J ends were trimmed by 8 bases and 7 bases, with 18 bases remaining between them. Germline V gives CDR1 MNHEY, CDR2 SMNVEV (reference sequence). As DNA, the CDR3 is TGTGCCAGCTCCATTTCGGAGGGTCGGAATTCACCCCTCCACTTT. It specifies CASSISEGRNSPLHF.

In its sample, this clonotype was seen many times. The chain couples TRBV7-6 to TRBJ2-6; D is ambiguous. The CDR3 contains 16 residues. V was clipped by 1 base and J by 1 base, with 8 bases between them. CDR1 is SGHVS and CDR2 is FNYEAQ in the germline V gene. The CDR3 DNA sequence: TGTGCCAGCAGCTTAGGACTGTCGTCTGGGGCCAACGTCCTGACTTTC. It is translated as CASSLGLSSGANVLTF.

About this clonotype itself: A much larger clone sits a single nucleotide away, making a read error possible. The CDR3 DNA reads TGTACCAGCAGCGTTTACAGGGATGAGGACTATGGCTACACCTTC. Translation gives CTSSVYRDEDYGYTF. The chain is built from TRBV7-2 and TRBJ1-2; D might be TRBD1 (6 bases). This CDR3 contains 15 residues. V dropped 5 bases and J dropped 3 bases, with 16 bases sitting between them. Germline values: CDR1 SGHTA, CDR2 FQGNSA.

There are a few counts of this clonotype. This chain connects TRBV10-3 to TRBJ2-3; the match to TRBD1 covers 11 bases. The junction had 7 bases not matched to a gene; V was cut back by 6 bases and J by 5 bases. This CDR3 has 15 amino acids. Looked up from germline, CDR1 is ENHRY and CDR2 is SYGVKD. The CDR3 coding sequence is TGTGCCATCAGAACCGGGACAGGGGGAAAAGATACGCAGTATTTT. This codes for CAIRTGTGGKDTQYF.

This clonotype was picked up a small number of times. This chain joins TRBV14 and TRBJ1-6; a possible D gene is TRBD1 (5 bases). The V and J ends lost 1 base and 7 bases respectively, with 14 bases between them. This CDR3 has 16 amino acids. Germline lookup yields CDR1 SGHDN and CDR2 FVKESK. The CDR3 spells CASSQVPGTANSPLHF. For the CDR3, the DNA is TGTGCCAGCAGCCAAGTACCCGGGACCGCAAATTCACCCCTCCACTTT.

The table lists this clonotype with a few counts. The chain couples TRBV6-5 to TRBJ1-5; D is possibly TRBD1 (5 bases). Germline V lookup: CDR1 MNHEY, CDR2 SVGAGI. Trimming removed 0 bases at V and 7 bases at J, with 16 bases between. This CDR3 region has 16 residues. DNA for the CDR3: TGTGCCAGCAGTTACTCGTCTTTGGGACGGGGCCAGCCCCAGCATTTT. This codes for CASSYSSLGRGQPQHF.

The chain links TRBV11-3 to TRBJ1-5; tentatively, D is TRBD1 (5 bases). The CDR3 runs 15 residues. The germline V gene has CDR1 SGHNT and CDR2 YENEEA. V lost 4 bases and J lost 0, with 10 bases in between. The CDR3 sequence: CASSSTTDSNQPQHF. CDR3 in DNA: TGTGCCAGCAGCTCCACGACAGATAGCAATCAGCCCCAGCATTTT.

CDR3 residues: CASTRPPGELFF. CDR3 in DNA: TGCGCCAGCACTAGGCCCCCCGGGGAGCTGTTTTTT. The chain couples TRBV4-1 to TRBJ2-2; D uncertain. Per the germline V gene, CDR1 is MGHRA and CDR2 is YSYEKL. The CDR3 is made up of 12 amino acids. The V and J ends lost 7 bases and 6 bases respectively, with 9 bases between them.

The gene calls are TRBV9 and TRBJ2-7; D may be TRBD2 (7 bases). V shed 0 bases and J shed 4 bases, with 11 bases lying between them. Germline V CDR1 and CDR2: SGDLS, YYNGEE. This CDR3 is 14 amino acids long. This chain's CDR3 is CASSVAQGGYEQYF. The CDR3, as DNA: TGTGCCAGCAGCGTAGCACAGGGAGGGTACGAGCAGTACTTC.

This rearrangement joins TRBV6-8 to TRBJ1-1; D uncertain. In germline, CDR1 is MNHGY, CDR2 SAAAGT. The CDR3 is 14 amino acids. V was cut by 5 bases and J by 3 bases, with 13 bases left in between. DNA for the CDR3: TGTGCCAGCAGTGCCGGGCAGTGGGACACTGAAGCTTTCTTT. Encoded protein: CASSAGQWDTEAFF.

In this sample, this clonotype turned up many times. The rearrangement links TRBV7-9 to TRBJ2-5, with TRBD1 matching 12 bases. Losses at the gene ends were 5 bases for V and 5 bases for J; bases not matched to a gene: 9. Germline assignment: CDR1 SEHNR and CDR2 FQNEAQ (reference sequence). The CDR3 consists of 16 residues. In nucleotides, the CDR3 is TGTGCCAGCAGCAGTACCGGGACAGGGGGCGGCGAGACCCAGTACTTC. Translation: CASSSTGTGGGETQYF.

V gene TRBV6-2 or TRBV6-3 combines with J gene TRBJ2-3, with D possibly being TRBD2 (6 bases). V lost 2 bases and J 1 base, leaving 16 bases between the germline ends. CDR1 is MNHEY and CDR2 is SVGEGT in the germline V gene. The CDR3 contains 17 residues. The CDR3 loop reads CASSYPELTGGTDTQYF. CDR3 bases: TGTGCCAGCAGTTACCCTGAGCTGACGGGGGGCACAGATACGCAGTATTTT.

The sample holds many counts of this clonotype. The chain employs TRBV12-3 or TRBV12-4 and TRBJ2-5; D possibly corresponds to TRBD2 (5 bases). The CDR3 runs to 12 residues. V lost 6 bases, J lost 4 bases, and 9 bases lay in between. The CDR3 nucleotides are TGTGCCAGCAGCTTTGAGGGAGAGACCCAGTACTTC. As protein: CASSFEGETQYF.

This clonotype was seen a few times. The gene calls are TRBV4-2 and TRBJ2-3; the D gene is possibly TRBD2 (5 bases). Germline-derived CDR1 and CDR2 are LGHNA and YNFKEQ. This CDR3 contains 17 residues. Deletions cut 0 bases from V and 2 bases from J, with 15 bases between. CDR3 sequence (DNA): TGTGCCAGCAGCCAAGAACCCGGGGTTGGGGTCACAGATACGCAGTATTTT. This gives the protein CASSQEPGVGVTDTQYF.

This clonotype was counted at least ten times. The chain employs TRBV7-9 and TRBJ2-5; TRBD1 is a possible D gene (7 bases). The CDR3 runs to 15 residues. Trimming took off 8 bases at V and 4 bases at J, with 20 bases between the two ends. CDR1 and CDR2 from the germline V gene are SEHNR and FQNEAQ (reference sequence). CDR3 amino acids: CASHPGQGGRETQYF. The CDR3 coding sequence is TGTGCCAGCCACCCCGGGCAGGGGGGAAGAGAGACCCAGTACTTC.

The chain recombines TRBV9 with TRBJ1-6; D not certain. The CDR3 length is 16 residues. Germline CDR1 and CDR2: SGDLS and YYNGEE. V lost 0 bases to trimming and J lost 0 bases, with 7 bases between them. CDR3 DNA: TGTGCCAGCAGCGTAGATGCCAGCTCCTATAATTCACCCCTCCACTTT. It yields the protein CASSVDASSYNSPLHF.

This clonotype was observed a handful of times. The CDR3 protein is CASSYTGSRDEQFF. The CDR3 DNA follows: TGTGCCAGCAGTTATACAGGGTCAAGAGATGAGCAGTTCTTC. V and J are TRBV6-2 or TRBV6-3 and TRBJ2-1; possibly TRBD1 for D (6 bases). Trimming removed 3 bases from V and 8 bases from J, with 14 bases in between. This CDR3 comprises 14 residues. CDR1 is MNHEY and CDR2 is SVGEGT in the germline V gene.